The text below deals with one TCR beta chain. What it recognizes is unknown. The length of the CDR3 is 15 residues. CDR1 and CDR2 (germline): SGHRS, YFSETQ. Trimming took 0 bases from V and 5 from J, leaving 11 bases between them. TCRdb re-called the 5' RACE reads with MiXCR, one entry per CDR3 protein. Among fewer than 700,000 distinct CDR3 sequences listed, about a sixth were seen once. These data come from a study of T-cell memory formation after mild COVID-19. Study-wide findings and caveats: SARS-CoV-2 specificity was not confirmed for second-wave clones peaking on day 37.

Sequenced: PBMCs or a T cell subset sorted from them (not recorded which). The receptor comes from an adult woman who had mild COVID-19 (a few samples of this study predate the infection). Cell type and time point are not known. This chain joins TRBV5-1 and TRBJ2-2; D is ambiguous. The CDR3 sequence: CASSLDMGVTGELFF. DNA of the CDR3: TGCGCCAGCAGCTTGGATATGGGTGTGACCGGGGAGCTGTTTTTT.